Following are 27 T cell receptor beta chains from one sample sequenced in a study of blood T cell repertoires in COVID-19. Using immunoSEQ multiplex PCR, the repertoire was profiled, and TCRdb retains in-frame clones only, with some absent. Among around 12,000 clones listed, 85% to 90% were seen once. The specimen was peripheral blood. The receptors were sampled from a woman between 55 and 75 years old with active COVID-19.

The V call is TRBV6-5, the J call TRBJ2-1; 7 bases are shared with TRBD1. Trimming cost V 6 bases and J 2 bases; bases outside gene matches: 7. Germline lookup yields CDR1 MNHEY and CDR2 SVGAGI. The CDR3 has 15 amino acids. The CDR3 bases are TGTGCCAGCAGGAACCGGGACAGCACCTACAATGAGCAGTTCTTC. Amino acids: CASRNRDSTYNEQFF.

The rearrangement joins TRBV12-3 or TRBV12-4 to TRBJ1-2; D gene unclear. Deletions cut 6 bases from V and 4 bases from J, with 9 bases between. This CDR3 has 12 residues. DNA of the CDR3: TGTGCCAGCAGCCAGAATTTCTATGGCTACACCTTC. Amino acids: CASSQNFYGYTF.

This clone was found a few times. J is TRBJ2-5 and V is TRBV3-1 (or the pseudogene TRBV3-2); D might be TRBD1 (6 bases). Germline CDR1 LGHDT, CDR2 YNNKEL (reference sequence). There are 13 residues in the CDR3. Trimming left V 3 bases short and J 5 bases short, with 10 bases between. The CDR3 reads CASSQSRGETQYF. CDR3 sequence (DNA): TGTGCCAGCAGCCAGTCGAGGGGGGAGACCCAGTACTTC.

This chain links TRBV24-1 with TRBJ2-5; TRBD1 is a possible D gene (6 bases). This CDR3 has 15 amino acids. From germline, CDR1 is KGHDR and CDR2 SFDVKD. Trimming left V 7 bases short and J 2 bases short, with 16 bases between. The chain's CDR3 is CATSSGQAFQETQYF. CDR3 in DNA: TGTGCCACCAGCTCGGGACAAGCCTTTCAAGAGACCCAGTACTTC.

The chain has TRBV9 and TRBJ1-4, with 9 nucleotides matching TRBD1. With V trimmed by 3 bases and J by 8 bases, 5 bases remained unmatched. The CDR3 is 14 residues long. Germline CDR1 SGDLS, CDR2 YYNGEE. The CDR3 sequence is CASSETGGEEKLFF. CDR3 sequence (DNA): TGTGCCAGCAGCGAGACAGGGGGAGAGGAAAAACTGTTTTTT.

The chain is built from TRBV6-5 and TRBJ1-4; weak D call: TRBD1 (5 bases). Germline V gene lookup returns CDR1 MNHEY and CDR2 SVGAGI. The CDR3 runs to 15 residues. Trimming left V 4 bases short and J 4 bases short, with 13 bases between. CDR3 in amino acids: CASSSSGWNNEKLFF. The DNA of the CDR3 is TGTGCCAGCAGTTCTTCAGGGTGGAATAATGAAAAACTGTTTTTT.

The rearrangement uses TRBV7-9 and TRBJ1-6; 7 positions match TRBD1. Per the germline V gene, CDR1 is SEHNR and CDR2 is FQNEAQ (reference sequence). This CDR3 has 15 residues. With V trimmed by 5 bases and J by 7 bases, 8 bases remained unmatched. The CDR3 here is CASSPPGQPNSPLHF. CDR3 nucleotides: TGTGCCAGCAGCCCTCCGGGACAGCCCAATTCACCCCTCCACTTT.

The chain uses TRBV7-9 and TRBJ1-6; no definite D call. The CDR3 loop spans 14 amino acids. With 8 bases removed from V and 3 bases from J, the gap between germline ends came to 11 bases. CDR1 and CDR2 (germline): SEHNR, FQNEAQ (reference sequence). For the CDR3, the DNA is TGTGCCAGCTCGGGCGGGAGCTATAATTCACCCCTCCACTTT. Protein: CASSGGSYNSPLHF.

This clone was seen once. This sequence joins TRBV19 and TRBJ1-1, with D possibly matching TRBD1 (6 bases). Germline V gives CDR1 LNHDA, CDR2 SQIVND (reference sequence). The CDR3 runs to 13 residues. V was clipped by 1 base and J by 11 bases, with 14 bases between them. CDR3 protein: CASSIGQDRLAFF. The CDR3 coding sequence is TGTGCCAGTAGTATAGGACAGGATCGTCTGGCTTTCTTT.

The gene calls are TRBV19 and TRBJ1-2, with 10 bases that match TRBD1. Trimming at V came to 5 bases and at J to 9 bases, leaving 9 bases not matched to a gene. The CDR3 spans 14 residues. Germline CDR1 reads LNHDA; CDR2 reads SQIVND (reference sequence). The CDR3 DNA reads TGTGCCAGTAGTTGGGACAGGGGAGCCACGAGCTACACCTTC. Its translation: CASSWDRGATSYTF. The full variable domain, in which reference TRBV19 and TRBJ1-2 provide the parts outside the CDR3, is DGGITQSPKYLFRKEGQNVTLSCEQNLNHDAMYWYRQDPGQGLRLIYYSQIVNDFQKGDIAEGYSVSREKKESFPLTVTSAQKNPTAFYLCASSWDRGATSYTFGSGTRLTVV.

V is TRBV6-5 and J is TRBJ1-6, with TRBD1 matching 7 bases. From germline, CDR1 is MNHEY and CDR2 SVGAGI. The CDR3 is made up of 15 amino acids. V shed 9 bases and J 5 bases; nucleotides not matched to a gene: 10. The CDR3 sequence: CASLPPGQNNSPLHF. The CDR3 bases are TGTGCCAGTTTACCCCCGGGACAGAATAATTCACCCCTCCACTTT.

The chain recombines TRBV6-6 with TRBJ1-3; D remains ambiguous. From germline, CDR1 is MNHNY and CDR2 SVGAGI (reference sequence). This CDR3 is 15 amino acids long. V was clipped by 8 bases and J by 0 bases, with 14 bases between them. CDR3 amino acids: CASVPDGSSGNTIYF. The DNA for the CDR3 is TGTGCCAGCGTCCCGGACGGGAGCTCTGGAAACACCATATATTTT.

CDR3 region: CASSISAAYSNQPQHF. CDR3 sequence (DNA): TGTGCCAGTAGTATATCGGCGGCATATAGCAATCAGCCCCAGCATTTT. The chain couples TRBV19 to TRBJ1-5; no clear D gene. Deletions cut 2 bases from V and 0 bases from J, with 11 bases between. The CDR3 is 16 amino acids. In germline, CDR1 is LNHDA, CDR2 SQIVND (reference sequence).

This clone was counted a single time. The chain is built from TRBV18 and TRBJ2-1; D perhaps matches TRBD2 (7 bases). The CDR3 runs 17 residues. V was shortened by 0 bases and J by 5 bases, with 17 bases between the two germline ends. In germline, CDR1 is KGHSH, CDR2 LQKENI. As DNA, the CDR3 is TGTGCCAGCTCACCACCGGGGGGGCTGACAAAAAACAATGAGCAGTTCTTC. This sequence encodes CASSPPGGLTKNNEQFF.

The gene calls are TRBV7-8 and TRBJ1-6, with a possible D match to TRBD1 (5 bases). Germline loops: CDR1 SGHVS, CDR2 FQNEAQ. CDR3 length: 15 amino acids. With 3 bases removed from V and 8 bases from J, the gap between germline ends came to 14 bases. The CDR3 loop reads CASSFLDRGDSPLHF. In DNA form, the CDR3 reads TGTGCCAGCAGCTTCTTGGATCGGGGGGATTCACCCCTCCACTTT.

The CDR3 loop reads CASSHLGLAGGRADTQYF. The DNA for the CDR3 is TGTGCCAGCAGCCACCTTGGTCTAGCGGGGGGGCGGGCAGATACGCAGTATTTT. V is TRBV5-4 and J is TRBJ2-3, with TRBD2 matching 12 bases. This CDR3 is built from 18 residues. With V trimmed by 4 bases and J by 4 bases, 13 bases remained unmatched. In germline, CDR1 is SGHNT, CDR2 YYREEE (reference sequence).

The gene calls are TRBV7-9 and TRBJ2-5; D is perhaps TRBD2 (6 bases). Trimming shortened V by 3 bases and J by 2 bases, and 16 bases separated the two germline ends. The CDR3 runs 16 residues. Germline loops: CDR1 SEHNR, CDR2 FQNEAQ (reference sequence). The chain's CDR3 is CASSFPGSGTQETQYF. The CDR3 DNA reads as TGTGCCAGCAGCTTCCCGGGTAGCGGAACACAAGAGACCCAGTACTTC.

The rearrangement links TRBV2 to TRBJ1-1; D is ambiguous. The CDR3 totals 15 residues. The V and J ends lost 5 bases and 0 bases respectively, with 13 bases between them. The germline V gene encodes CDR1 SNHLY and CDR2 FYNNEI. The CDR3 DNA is TGTGCCAGCAGTCTATATGGAGTCATGAACACTGAAGCTTTCTTT. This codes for CASSLYGVMNTEAFF.

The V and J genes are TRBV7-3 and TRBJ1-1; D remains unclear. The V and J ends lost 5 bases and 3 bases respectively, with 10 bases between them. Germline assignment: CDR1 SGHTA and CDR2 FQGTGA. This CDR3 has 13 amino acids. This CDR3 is CASSIDTYTEAFF. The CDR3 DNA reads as TGTGCCAGCAGCATTGACACCTACACTGAAGCTTTCTTT.

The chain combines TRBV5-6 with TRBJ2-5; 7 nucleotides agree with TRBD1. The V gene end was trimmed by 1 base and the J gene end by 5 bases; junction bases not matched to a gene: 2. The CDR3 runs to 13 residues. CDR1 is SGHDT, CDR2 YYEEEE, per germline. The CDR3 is CASSLRTGETQYF. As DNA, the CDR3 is TGTGCCAGCAGCTTGAGGACAGGCGAGACCCAGTACTTC.

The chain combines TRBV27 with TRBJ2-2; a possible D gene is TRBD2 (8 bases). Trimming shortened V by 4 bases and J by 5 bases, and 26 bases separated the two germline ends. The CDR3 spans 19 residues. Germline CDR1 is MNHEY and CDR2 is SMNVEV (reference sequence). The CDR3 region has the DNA TGTGCCAGCAGTTCTCCGGACAGGACCGGACTAGCAGCGACCGGGGAGCTGTTTTTT. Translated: CASSSPDRTGLAATGELFF.

Written as DNA, the CDR3 is TGTGCCTGGAAAACAGGGGGCGCCCCCAATGGCTACACCTTC. Amino acids: CAWKTGGAPNGYTF. V is TRBV30 and J is TRBJ1-2; 9 bases align to TRBD1. The CDR3 contains 14 residues. The ends lost 4 bases at V and 6 bases at J; junction bases unmatched: 9. Germline CDR1 GTSNPN, CDR2 SVGIG (reference sequence).

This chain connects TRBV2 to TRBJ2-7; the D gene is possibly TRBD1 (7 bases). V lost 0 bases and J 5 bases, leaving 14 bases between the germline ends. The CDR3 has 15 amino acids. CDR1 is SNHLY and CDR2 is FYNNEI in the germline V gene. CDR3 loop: CASSEARQGLHEQYV. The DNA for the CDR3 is TGTGCCAGCAGTGAAGCTCGACAGGGACTCCACGAGCAGTACGTC.

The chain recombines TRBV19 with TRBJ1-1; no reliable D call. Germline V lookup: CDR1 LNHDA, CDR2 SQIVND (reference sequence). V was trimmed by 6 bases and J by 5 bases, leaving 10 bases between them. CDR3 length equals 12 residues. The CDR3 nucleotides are TGTGCCAGTAGAGATATACGGACTGAAGCTTTCTTT. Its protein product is CASRDIRTEAFF.

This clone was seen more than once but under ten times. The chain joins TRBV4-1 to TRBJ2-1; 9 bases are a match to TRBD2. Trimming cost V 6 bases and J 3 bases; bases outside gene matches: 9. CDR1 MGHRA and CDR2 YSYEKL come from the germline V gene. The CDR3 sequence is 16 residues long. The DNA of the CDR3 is TGCGCCAGCAGTCCCCAAGAAGCGGGAGGCTACAATGAGCAGTTCTTC. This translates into CASSPQEAGGYNEQFF.

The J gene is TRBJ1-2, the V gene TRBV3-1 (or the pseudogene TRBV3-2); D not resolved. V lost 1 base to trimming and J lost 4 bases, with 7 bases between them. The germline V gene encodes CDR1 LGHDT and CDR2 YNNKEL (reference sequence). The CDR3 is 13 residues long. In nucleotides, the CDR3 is TGTGCCAGCAGCCAAGTTTTCTCCTATGGCTACACCTTC. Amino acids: CASSQVFSYGYTF.

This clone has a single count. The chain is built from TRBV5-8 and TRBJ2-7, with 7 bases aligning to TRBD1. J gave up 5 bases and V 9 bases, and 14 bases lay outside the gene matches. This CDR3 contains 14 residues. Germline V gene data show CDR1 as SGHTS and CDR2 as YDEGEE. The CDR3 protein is CANDVTGDPHEQYF. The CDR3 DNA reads TGTGCCAACGATGTTACAGGGGATCCTCACGAGCAGTACTTC.